Below are 23 T cell receptor beta chains sequenced from a single sample in a study of T cell changes during pregnancy in multiple sclerosis. Libraries were prepared by immunoSEQ multiplex PCR; TCRdb keeps only in-frame clonotypes and omits some of them. The repertoire holds about 93,000 clones, 85% to 95% seen once, with more than 2% in the top ten. The specimen comprised peripheral blood, sampled after pregnancy. The source of these receptors is a female donor with multiple sclerosis, enrolled in a pregnancy study.

V is TRBV27 and J is TRBJ2-7; D remains unclear. Germline V gene lookup returns CDR1 MNHEY and CDR2 SMNVEV (reference sequence). V was trimmed by 3 bases and J by 2 bases, leaving 17 bases between them. The CDR3 has 16 amino acids. The CDR3 loop is CASSFVGNQPTYEQYF. DNA of the CDR3: TGTGCCAGCAGTTTTGTGGGCAACCAACCTACCTACGAGCAGTACTTC.

The chain links TRBV4-3 to TRBJ2-1; D is undetermined. Germline V gives CDR1 LGHNA, CDR2 YSLEER. V was clipped by 1 base and J by 9 bases, with 7 bases between them. The CDR3 totals 12 residues. Here the CDR3 DNA reads TGCGCCAGCAGCCAAGGAAACGGTGAGCAGTTCTTC. Protein: CASSQGNGEQFF.

The V call is TRBV2, the J call TRBJ2-1, with a weak D call TRBD1 (5 bases). The CDR3 is made up of 14 amino acids. Germline V gene data show CDR1 as SNHLY and CDR2 as FYNNEI. V lost 8 bases and J 2 bases, leaving 13 bases between the germline ends. CDR3 coding DNA: TGTGCCAGCGAAGGGGCTCAGGCCTACAATGAGCAGTTCTTC. This codes for CASEGAQAYNEQFF.

The chain is built from TRBV30 and TRBJ2-7, with a possible D match to TRBD1 (5 bases). The CDR3 is 20 amino acids. Germline V gives CDR1 GTSNPN, CDR2 SVGIG (reference sequence). V was trimmed by 2 bases and J by 3 bases, leaving 32 bases between them. CDR3 DNA: TGTGCCTGGAGTAGGTCGGAGCAGGGCCGCCTTTGGGATAGGTACTACGAGCAGTACTTC. Translation: CAWSRSEQGRLWDRYYEQYF.

The chain couples TRBV6-6 to TRBJ1-2; 9 bases agree with TRBD1. With V trimmed by 4 bases and J by 6 bases, 6 bases remained unmatched. The CDR3 totals 14 residues. Germline CDR1 is MNHNY and CDR2 is SVGAGI (reference sequence). The CDR3 is CASSSRTGAHGYTF. The CDR3 DNA sequence: TGTGCCAGCAGTTCAAGGACAGGGGCCCATGGCTACACCTTC.

This sequence joins TRBV19 and TRBJ1-1, with D perhaps matching TRBD1 (5 bases). This CDR3 comprises 13 residues. Trimming shortened V by 5 bases and J by 6 bases, and 13 bases separated the two germline ends. Germline CDR1 reads LNHDA; CDR2 reads SQIVND (reference sequence). CDR3 residues: CASSVAGGSEAFF. The CDR3, as DNA: TGTGCCAGTAGTGTCGCTGGGGGGTCTGAAGCTTTCTTT.

V gene TRBV10-3 combines with J gene TRBJ2-1; 10 bases map to TRBD1. The CDR3 covers 16 residues. V was clipped by 5 bases and J by 5 bases; unmatched bases: 9. CDR1 is ENHRY and CDR2 is SYGVKD in the germline V gene. This CDR3 reads CAISSNQDRGDNEQFF. CDR3 sequence (DNA): TGTGCCATCAGTTCGAACCAGGACAGGGGGGACAATGAGCAGTTCTTC.

The chain couples TRBV5-1 to TRBJ1-1; D is undetermined. The CDR3 sequence is 14 residues long. Germline V lookup: CDR1 SGHRS, CDR2 YFSETQ. Trimming pared 0 bases from V and 4 bases from J, leaving 10 bases between. The CDR3 sequence is CASSLGQTSTEAFF. CDR3 sequence (DNA): TGCGCCAGCAGCTTGGGGCAAACATCCACTGAAGCTTTCTTT.

V gene TRBV19 combines with J gene TRBJ1-3, with TRBD1 matching 8 bases. Germline CDR1 and CDR2: LNHDA and SQIVND (reference sequence). V gave up 10 bases and J gave up 4 bases; unmatched junction bases: 9. This CDR3 comprises 14 residues. CDR3 in amino acids: CATQPGQVGNTIYF. The CDR3 DNA follows: TGTGCCACCCAACCGGGACAGGTCGGAAACACCATATATTTT.

The chain recombines TRBV2 with TRBJ1-1; no clear D. The CDR3 spans 13 residues. The germline V gene has CDR1 SNHLY and CDR2 FYNNEI. Trimming removed 4 bases at V and 0 bases at J, with 6 bases between. CDR3 amino acids: CASSAAVNTEAFF. CDR3 nucleotides: TGTGCCAGCAGTGCGGCGGTGAACACTGAAGCTTTCTTT. Full variable domain (rest looked up from reference TRBV2 and TRBJ1-1): EPEVTQTPSHQVTQMGQEVILRCVPISNHLYFYWYRQILGQKVEFLVSFYNNEISEKSEIFDDQFSVERPDGSNFTLKIRSTKLEDSAMYFCASSAAVNTEAFFGQGTRLTVV.

The sample holds one count of this clone. DNA of the CDR3: TGTGCCAGCAGTTTGGAGACAGGGAACGGCTACACCTTC. It specifies CASSLETGNGYTF. V and J are TRBV28 and TRBJ1-2; 7 bases match TRBD1. The junction had 6 bases not matched to a gene; V was cut back by 3 bases and J by 8 bases. The germline V gene has CDR1 MDHEN and CDR2 SYDVKM. This CDR3 is 13 amino acids long.

This chain uses TRBV7-2 with TRBJ2-7, with no clear D. Trimming left V 1 base short and J 7 bases short, with 20 bases between. Germline V gene lookup returns CDR1 SGHTA and CDR2 FQGNSA. The CDR3 contains 16 residues. CDR3 in DNA: TGTGCCAGCAGCTTAGTTCCCCAGTCTCCGCCTAGAGAGCAGTACTTC. Protein: CASSLVPQSPPREQYF.

The chain couples TRBV27 to TRBJ2-1; 7 bases match TRBD1. V dropped 6 bases and J dropped 5; count of bases not matched to a gene: 4. This CDR3 region has 13 residues. In germline, CDR1 is MNHEY, CDR2 SMNVEV (reference sequence). The CDR3 DNA is TGTGCCAGCAGATTGACAGGGAACAATGAGCAGTTCTTC. Translating it yields CASRLTGNNEQFF.

The V and J genes are TRBV6-6 and TRBJ1-1; 9 bases fit TRBD1. The CDR3 length is 15 residues. The germline V gene encodes CDR1 MNHNY and CDR2 SVGAGI (reference sequence). The trim removed 2 bases at V and 1 base at J, leaving 2 bases unmatched. Written as DNA, the CDR3 is TGTGCCAGCAGTTACACGGGACAGGGGAACACTGAAGCTTTCTTT. Translation gives CASSYTGQGNTEAFF.

V gene TRBV2 combines with J gene TRBJ1-2; D call uncertain. Between the trimmed V and J ends, which lost 2 bases and 6 bases, there was a span of 7 bases. Germline CDR1 SNHLY, CDR2 FYNNEI. This CDR3 has 12 amino acids. The CDR3 region has the DNA TGTGCCAGCAGTGAACGGACTGATGGCTACACCTTC. Encoded protein: CASSERTDGYTF. Together with reference TRBV2 and TRBJ1-2, the CDR3 gives the full variable domain: EPEVTQTPSHQVTQMGQEVILRCVPISNHLYFYWYRQILGQKVEFLVSFYNNEISEKSEIFDDQFSVERPDGSNFTLKIRSTKLEDSAMYFCASSERTDGYTFGSGTRLTVV.

The chain is built from TRBV6-5 and TRBJ2-2; D is uncertain. Per the germline V gene, CDR1 is MNHEY and CDR2 is SVGAGI. Trimming removed 9 bases at V and 2 bases at J, with 10 bases between. The CDR3 covers 13 residues. CDR3 region: CASMAPNTGELFF. Written as DNA, the CDR3 is TGTGCCAGTATGGCCCCAAACACCGGGGAGCTGTTTTTT.

The rearrangement links TRBV11-2 to TRBJ2-3; possible D gene TRBD2, 6 bases. CDR3 size: 13 residues. The germline CDR1 and CDR2 sequences are SGHAT and FQNNGV. Trimming took 6 bases from V and 1 from J, leaving 8 bases between them. CDR3 loop: CASRWGGTDTQYF. The CDR3 nucleotides are TGTGCCAGCAGGTGGGGGGGCACAGATACGCAGTATTTT.

The chain recombines TRBV7-6 with TRBJ2-3, with TRBD1 matching 7 bases. V was clipped by 1 base and J by 5 bases; unmatched bases: 3. This CDR3 has 14 amino acids. The germline V gene encodes CDR1 SGHVS and CDR2 FNYEAQ. CDR3 coding DNA: TGTGCCAGCAGCTTAGGACAGGGAGTAGATACGCAGTATTTT. It translates to CASSLGQGVDTQYF.

The V call is TRBV5-6, the J call TRBJ2-4, with 7 bases that match TRBD2. Trimming cost V 5 bases and J 6 bases; bases outside gene matches: 2. Germline CDR1 and CDR2: SGHDT and YYEEEE. The CDR3 length is 12 residues. Written as DNA, the CDR3 is TGTGCCAGCAGTTCGGGGGGAAACATTCAGTACTTC. Its translation is CASSSGGNIQYF.

This clone was recorded once. The chain links TRBV7-2 to TRBJ1-3, with 8 bases aligning to TRBD1. Germline assignment: CDR1 SGHTA and CDR2 FQGNSA. The CDR3 length is 15 residues. J gave up 4 bases and V 3 bases, and 5 bases lay outside the gene matches. The CDR3 loop is CASSFQGAVGNTIYF. The CDR3 DNA follows: TGTGCCAGCAGCTTTCAGGGGGCGGTCGGAAACACCATATATTTT.

The chain has TRBV4-2 and TRBJ2-1, with D maybe TRBD1 (5 bases). This CDR3 region has 18 residues. Germline values: CDR1 LGHNA, CDR2 YNFKEQ. Between the trimmed V and J ends, which lost 0 bases and 3 bases, there was a span of 18 bases. The CDR3 sequence: CASSQEQVRLVGYNEQFF. In DNA, the CDR3 is TGTGCCAGCAGCCAAGAACAGGTAAGGTTGGTCGGCTACAATGAGCAGTTCTTC.

This clone was counted once. The rearrangement joins TRBV6-1 to TRBJ2-7, with TRBD2 identical over 8 bases. With V trimmed by 8 bases and J by 4 bases, 10 bases remained unmatched. Germline V lookup: CDR1 MNHNS, CDR2 SASEGT. The length of the CDR3 is 14 residues. The CDR3 nucleotides read TGTGCCAGCCTTCTTAGCGGGAAGTTATACGAGCAGTACTTC. It specifies CASLLSGKLYEQYF.

The V gene is TRBV4-3, the J gene TRBJ1-1, with D perhaps TRBD1 (6 bases). CDR3 size: 13 residues. CDR1 and CDR2 (germline): LGHNA, YSLEER. The V end lost 3 bases, the J end lost 5 bases, and 10 bases lay between the germline ends. Here the CDR3 reads CASSHRGETEAFF. The CDR3 bases are TGCGCCAGCAGCCACAGGGGTGAGACTGAAGCTTTCTTT.